This T cell receptor (beta chain) was recorded in a study of Ad26.COV2.S vaccination and SARS-CoV-2 variants. The overall study: The study gave Ad26.COV2.S intramuscularly, once or twice 56 days apart.

As concerns this clone: The target antigen is unknown.

General study results and limits: Spike-specific TCR breadth ran higher among vaccine recipients than placebo recipients. Vaccine recipients and placebo recipients showed similar non-spike TCR breadth.

The treatment: some 19 received Ad26.COV2.S at low or high dose, single or two shots; five or six received placebo; per-sample allocation not given. Sampling occurred on day 63 after the first vaccine or placebo injection. CDR1 MNHNS and CDR2 SASEGT come from the germline V gene. Trimming cost V 3 bases and J 1 base; bases outside gene matches: 6. This CDR3 region has 16 residues. Method: immunoSEQ multiplex PCR; TCRdb's copy keeps in-frame clones and lacks some. This table holds about 400,000 clones, approximately 89% found once. The receptor's source is a person between 18 and 65 years old who received the Ad26.COV2.S COVID-19 vaccine or a placebo. Sequenced material: peripheral blood, taken in a trial of Ad26.COV2.S vaccine versus placebo. The chain is built from TRBV6-1 and TRBJ1-5; 7 bases match TRBD1. The CDR3 region has the DNA TGTGCCAGCAGTGAGAGGGACAGACCAAGCAATCAGCCCCAGCATTTT. Protein sequence: CASSERDRPSNQPQHF.